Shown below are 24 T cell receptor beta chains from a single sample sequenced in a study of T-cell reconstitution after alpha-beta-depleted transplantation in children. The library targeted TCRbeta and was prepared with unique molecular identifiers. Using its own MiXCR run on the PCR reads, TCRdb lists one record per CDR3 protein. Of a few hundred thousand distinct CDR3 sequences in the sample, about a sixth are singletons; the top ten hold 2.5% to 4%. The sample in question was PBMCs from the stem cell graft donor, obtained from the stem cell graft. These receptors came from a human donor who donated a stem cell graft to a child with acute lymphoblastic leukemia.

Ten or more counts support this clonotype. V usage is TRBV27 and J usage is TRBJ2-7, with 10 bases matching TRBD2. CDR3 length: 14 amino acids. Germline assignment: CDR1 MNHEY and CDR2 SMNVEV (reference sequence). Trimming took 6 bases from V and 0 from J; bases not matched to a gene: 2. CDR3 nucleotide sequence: TGTGCCAGCAGGCCTAGCGGGAGCTCCTACGAGCAGTACTTC. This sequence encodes CASRPSGSSYEQYF.

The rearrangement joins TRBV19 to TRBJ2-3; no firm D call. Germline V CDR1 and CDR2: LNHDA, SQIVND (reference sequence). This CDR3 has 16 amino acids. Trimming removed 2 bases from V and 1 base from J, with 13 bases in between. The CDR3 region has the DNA TGTGCCAGTAGTATAAGGCTTTCTATGCGCACAGATACGCAGTATTTT. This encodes CASSIRLSMRTDTQYF.

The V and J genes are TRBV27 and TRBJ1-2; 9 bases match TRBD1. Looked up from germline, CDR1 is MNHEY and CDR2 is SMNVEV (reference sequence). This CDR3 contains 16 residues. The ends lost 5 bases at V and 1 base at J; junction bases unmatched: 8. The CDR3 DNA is TGTGCCAGCAGTAACTCTCCGGGACAGGGTAACTATGGCTACACCTTC. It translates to CASSNSPGQGNYGYTF.

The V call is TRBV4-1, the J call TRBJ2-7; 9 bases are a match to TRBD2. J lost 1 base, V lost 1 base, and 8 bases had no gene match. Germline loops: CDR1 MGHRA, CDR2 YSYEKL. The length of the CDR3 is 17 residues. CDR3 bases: TGCGCCAGCAGCCAAGGCCGCCCGGGACTAGCTTCCTACGAGCAGTACTTC. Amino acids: CASSQGRPGLASYEQYF.

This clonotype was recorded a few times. The CDR3 loop reads CSAHPGASGRGNEQFF. The CDR3 DNA reads TGCAGTGCCCATCCCGGGGCTAGCGGGAGGGGAAATGAGCAGTTCTTC. This sequence joins TRBV20-1 and TRBJ2-1; 12 bases are shared with TRBD2. The CDR3 has 16 amino acids. Germline V lookup: CDR1 DFQATT, CDR2 SNEGSKA (reference sequence). After removal of 6 bases from V and 7 bases from J, the junction contained 13 bases not matched to a gene.

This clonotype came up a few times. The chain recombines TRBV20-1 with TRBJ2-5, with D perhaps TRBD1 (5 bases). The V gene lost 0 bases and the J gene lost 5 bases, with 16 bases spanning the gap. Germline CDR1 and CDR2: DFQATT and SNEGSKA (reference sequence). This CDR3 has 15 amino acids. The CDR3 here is CSARDIQGQLETQYF. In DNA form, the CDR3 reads TGCAGTGCTAGAGATATTCAGGGTCAATTGGAGACCCAGTACTTC.

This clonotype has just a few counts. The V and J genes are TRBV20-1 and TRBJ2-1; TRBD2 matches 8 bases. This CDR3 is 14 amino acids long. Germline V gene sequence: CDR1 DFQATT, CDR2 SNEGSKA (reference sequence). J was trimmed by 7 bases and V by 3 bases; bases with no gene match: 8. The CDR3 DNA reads TGCAGTGCTAGCGGGAGGGCCGCTGGAAATGAGCAGTTCTTC. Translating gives CSASGRAAGNEQFF.

CDR3 nucleotide sequence: TGTGCCAGCCATTCGATCGGCACTGAAGCTTTCTTT. Translated: CASHSIGTEAFF. This sequence joins TRBV7-9 and TRBJ1-1; unclear D gene. This CDR3 is 12 amino acids long. V was trimmed by 8 bases and J by 4 bases, leaving 11 bases between them. CDR1 and CDR2 (germline): SEHNR, FQNEAQ (reference sequence).

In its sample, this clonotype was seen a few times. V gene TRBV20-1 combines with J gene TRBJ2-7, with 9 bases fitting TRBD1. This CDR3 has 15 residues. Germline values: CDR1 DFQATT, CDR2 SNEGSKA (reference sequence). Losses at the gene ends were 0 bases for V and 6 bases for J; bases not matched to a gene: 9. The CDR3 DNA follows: TGCAGTGCTAGAGACACCGGGACAGGGACGGGCGAGCAGTACTTC. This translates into CSARDTGTGTGEQYF.

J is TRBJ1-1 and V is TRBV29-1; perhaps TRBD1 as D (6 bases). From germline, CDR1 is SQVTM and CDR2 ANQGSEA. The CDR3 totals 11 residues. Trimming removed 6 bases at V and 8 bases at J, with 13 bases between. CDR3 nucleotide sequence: TGCAGCGTGGGGGGGACATCAGAAGCTTTCTTT. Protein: CSVGGTSEAFF.

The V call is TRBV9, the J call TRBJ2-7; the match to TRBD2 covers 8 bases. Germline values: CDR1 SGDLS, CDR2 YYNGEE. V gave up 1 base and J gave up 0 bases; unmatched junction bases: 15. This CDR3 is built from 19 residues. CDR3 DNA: TGTGCCAGCAGCGTATCGATGACTAGCGCACAACCCAACTCCTACGAGCAGTACTTC. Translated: CASSVSMTSAQPNSYEQYF.

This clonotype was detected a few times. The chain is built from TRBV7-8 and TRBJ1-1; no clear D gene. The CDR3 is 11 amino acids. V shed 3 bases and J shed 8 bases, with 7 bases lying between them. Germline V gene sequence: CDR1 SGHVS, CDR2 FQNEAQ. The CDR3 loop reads CASSFMNEAFF. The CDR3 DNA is TGTGCCAGCAGCTTTATGAACGAAGCTTTCTTT.

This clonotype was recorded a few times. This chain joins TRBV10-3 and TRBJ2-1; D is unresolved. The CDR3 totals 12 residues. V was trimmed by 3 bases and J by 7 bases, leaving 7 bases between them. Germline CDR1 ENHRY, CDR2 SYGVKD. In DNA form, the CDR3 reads TGTGCCATCAGTGAATTAGAGAATGAGCAGTTCTTC. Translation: CAISELENEQFF.

The chain's CDR3 is CASSLLPRYADTQYF. DNA for the CDR3: TGTGCCAGCAGCCTCCTCCCCAGATATGCAGATACGCAGTATTTT. The chain uses TRBV4-2 and TRBJ2-3, with D hard to call. The CDR3 is 15 residues long. The germline CDR1 and CDR2 sequences are LGHNA and YNFKEQ. V was pared by 4 bases and J by 4 bases, with 15 bases between.

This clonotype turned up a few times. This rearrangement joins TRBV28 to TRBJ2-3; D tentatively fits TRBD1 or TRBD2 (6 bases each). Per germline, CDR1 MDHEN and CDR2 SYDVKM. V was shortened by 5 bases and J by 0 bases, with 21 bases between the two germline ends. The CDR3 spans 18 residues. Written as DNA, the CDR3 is TGTGCCAGCAGTGCCCCTAGAAAAACAGGGACTAGCACAGATACGCAGTATTTT. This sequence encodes CASSAPRKTGTSTDTQYF.

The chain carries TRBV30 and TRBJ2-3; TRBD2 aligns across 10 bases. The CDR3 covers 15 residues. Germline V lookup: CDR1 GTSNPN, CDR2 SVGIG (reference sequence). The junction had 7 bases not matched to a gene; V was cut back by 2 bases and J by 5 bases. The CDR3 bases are TGTGCCTGGAGTCACCCCTCTAGCGGGAGAGATACGCAGTATTTT. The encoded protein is CAWSHPSSGRDTQYF.

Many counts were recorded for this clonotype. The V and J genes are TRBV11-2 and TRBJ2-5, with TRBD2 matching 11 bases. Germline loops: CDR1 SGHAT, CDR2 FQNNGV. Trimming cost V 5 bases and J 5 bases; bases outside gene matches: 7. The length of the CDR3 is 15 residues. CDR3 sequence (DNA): TGTGCCAGCAGCCTAGGACTAGCGGGTGAGGAGACCCAGTACTTC. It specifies CASSLGLAGEETQYF.

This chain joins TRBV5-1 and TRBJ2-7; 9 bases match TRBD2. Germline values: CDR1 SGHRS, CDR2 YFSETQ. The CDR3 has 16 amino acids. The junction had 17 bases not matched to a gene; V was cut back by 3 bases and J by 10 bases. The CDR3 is CASSSHSGTSHTGQYF. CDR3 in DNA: TGCGCCAGCAGCTCCCATTCGGGGACTAGCCATACGGGTCAGTACTTC.

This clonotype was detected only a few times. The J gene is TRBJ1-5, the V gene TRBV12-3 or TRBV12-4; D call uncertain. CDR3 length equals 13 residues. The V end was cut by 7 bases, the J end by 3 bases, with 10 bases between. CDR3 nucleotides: TGTGCCAGCACTCCCAAAGTCAATCAGCCCCAGCATTTT. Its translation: CASTPKVNQPQHF.

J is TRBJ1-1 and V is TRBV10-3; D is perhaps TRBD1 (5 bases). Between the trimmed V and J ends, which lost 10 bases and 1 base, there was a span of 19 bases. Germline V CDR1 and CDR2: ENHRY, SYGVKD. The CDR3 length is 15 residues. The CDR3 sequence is CATEGPQGSNTEAFF. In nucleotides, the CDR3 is TGTGCCACCGAGGGACCTCAGGGATCGAACACTGAAGCTTTCTTT.

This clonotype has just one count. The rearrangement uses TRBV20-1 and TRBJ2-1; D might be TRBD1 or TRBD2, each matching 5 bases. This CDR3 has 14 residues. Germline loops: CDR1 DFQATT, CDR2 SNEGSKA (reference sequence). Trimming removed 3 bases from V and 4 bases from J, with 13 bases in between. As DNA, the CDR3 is TGCAGTGCTAGGAGGGGTGAGAGGTACAATGAGCAGTTCTTC. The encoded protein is CSARRGERYNEQFF.

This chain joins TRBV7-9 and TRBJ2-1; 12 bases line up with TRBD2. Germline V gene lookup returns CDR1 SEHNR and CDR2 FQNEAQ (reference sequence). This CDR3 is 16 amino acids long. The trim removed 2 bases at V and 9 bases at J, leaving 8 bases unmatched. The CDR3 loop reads CASSLPSSGRAPEQFF. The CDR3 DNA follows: TGTGCCAGCAGCTTACCCTCTAGCGGGAGGGCCCCTGAGCAGTTCTTC.

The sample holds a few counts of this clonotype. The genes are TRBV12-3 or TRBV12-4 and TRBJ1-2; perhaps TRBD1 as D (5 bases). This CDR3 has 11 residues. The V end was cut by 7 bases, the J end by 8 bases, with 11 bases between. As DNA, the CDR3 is TGTGCCAGCACTGGGGACGGCGGCTACACCTTC. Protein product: CASTGDGGYTF.

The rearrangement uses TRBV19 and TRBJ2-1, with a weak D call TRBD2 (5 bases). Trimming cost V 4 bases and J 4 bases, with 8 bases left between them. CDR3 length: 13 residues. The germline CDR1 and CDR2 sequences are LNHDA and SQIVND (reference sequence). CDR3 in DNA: TGTGCCAGTAGTACGGGGTCTTACAATGAGCAGTTCTTC. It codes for CASSTGSYNEQFF.